This is a list of T cell receptor beta chains from one sample in a study of cytomegalovirus exposure and HLA in healthy donors. Using immunoSEQ multiplex PCR, the repertoire was profiled, and TCRdb retains in-frame clones only, with some absent. The sample table includes around 150,000 clones. The sequencing input was PBMCs. The source of these receptors is a young man in good health and CMV-seronegative. The CDR3 runs from the conserved cysteine through the conserved F or W. The order of the fields is CDR3 length, J gene, V gene, D gene, CDR3 DNA, CDR3 protein. A D gene is named only where the DNA matches it firmly.

13	TRBJ1-4	TRBV11-2	TRBD1	TGTGCCAGCAGGCCCGGACAGGGTGAAAAACTGTTTTTT	CASRPGQGEKLFF
13	TRBJ1-1	TRBV5-1	.	TGCGCCAGCAGCCTGGACGCACTCTCGAGGGCTTTCTTT	CASSLDALSRAFF
13	TRBJ1-1	TRBV7-9	.	TGTGCCAGCAGCCCTCAGGGGCCCACTGAAGCTTTCTTT	CASSPQGPTEAFF
17	TRBJ1-1	TRBV7-3	.	TGTGCCAGCAGCTTACGGACACCTAATGGGATCAACACTGAAGCTTTCTTT	CASSLRTPNGINTEAFF
14	TRBJ1-2	TRBV27	.	TGTGCCAGCAGTTTGGTACAGGGTGGCTATGGCTACACCTTC	CASSLVQGGYGYTF
13	TRBJ1-3	TRBV4-3	.	TGCGCCAGCAGCCAAGATCCTTGGGGGCGACTATATTTT	CASSQDPWGRLYF
17	TRBJ1-3	TRBV28	TRBD1	TGTGCCAGCAGCCCCGGGACAGGGGGACTCTCTGGAAACACCATATATTTT	CASSPGTGGLSGNTIYF
18	TRBJ2-1	TRBV19	TRBD1	TGTGCCAGTAGTCCAACATGGACGGGACAGGGGAGTTACAATGAGCAGTTCTTC	CASSPTWTGQGSYNEQFF
13	TRBJ2-1	TRBV9	.	TGTGCCAGCAGCGTCGGGACTTTCAATGAGCAGTTCTTC	CASSVGTFNEQFF
16	TRBJ1-1	TRBV12-5	.	TGTGCTAGTGGTTTGGTTCTCGGGGGGCGCGACACTGAAGCTTTCTTT	CASGLVLGGRDTEAFF
15	TRBJ2-3	TRBV9	TRBD1	TGTGCCAGCAGCGACCAAACAGGGGTTAGAGATACGCAGTATTTT	CASSDQTGVRDTQYF
15	TRBJ2-7	TRBV29-1	TRBD2	TGCAGCGTCGCCGGGACTAGCGGGACAACCTACGAGCAGTACTTC	CSVAGTSGTTYEQYF
14	TRBJ2-1	TRBV7-9	TRBD2	TGTGCCAGCAGCCCAGAGGGGCTAGCGGGAGTTCAGTTCTTC	CASSPEGLAGVQFF
14	TRBJ2-5	TRBV7-9	.	TGTGCCAGCAGCACAGCCCGTGGACAAGAGACCCAGTACTTC	CASSTARGQETQYF
13	TRBJ1-1	TRBV5-6	.	TGTGCCAGCAGCTTGGTCAGGAACACTGAAGCTTTCTTT	CASSLVRNTEAFF
14	TRBJ2-7	TRBV10-3	TRBD2	TGTGCCATCAGTGCTACTAGCGGGAGATACGAGCAGTACTTC	CAISATSGRYEQYF
12	TRBJ2-3	TRBV6-6	TRBD2	TGTGCCAGCAGTTATCTCGGGACTAGCGGGTTTTTT	CASSYLGTSGFF
14	TRBJ2-5	TRBV7-3	TRBD2	TGTGCCAGCAGCTTGACTAGCGCCCAAGAGGCCCAGTACTTC	CASSLTSAQEAQYF
11	TRBJ1-1	TRBV20-1	.	TGCAGTGCGATTGAGCTTACTGAAGCTTTCTTT	CSAIELTEAFF
16	TRBJ2-7	TRBV27	TRBD2	TGTGCCAGCAGACTCAGTCTAGCGGGAACATCCTACGAGCAGTACTTC	CASRLSLAGTSYEQYF
16	TRBJ2-5	TRBV11-2	.	TGTGCCAGCAGTTTGGAAGCCGGGACACTGGCGGAGACCCAGTACTTC	CASSLEAGTLAETQYF
13	TRBJ2-7	TRBV5-1	.	TGCGCCAGCAGCCACTCGACTAGCTACGAGCAGTACTTC	CASSHSTSYEQYF
15	TRBJ1-5	TRBV19	.	TGTGCCAGTAGTATCTCCGGTACTAGCAATCAGCCCCAGCATTTT	CASSISGTSNQPQHF
13	TRBJ2-1	TRBV2	TRBD1	TGTGCCAGCAAGACAGGGGTCGGGAATGAGCAGTTCTTC	CASKTGVGNEQFF
15	TRBJ2-7	TRBV7-9	.	TGTGCCAGCAGCAGCCTAGCGTATCCCTCCTACGAGCAGTACTTC	CASSSLAYPSYEQYF
17	TRBJ2-2	TRBV4-3	TRBD2	TGCGCCAGCAGCCTGGGGGACGGGAGGGCCGGCGCCGGGGAGCTGTTTTTT	CASSLGDGRAGAGELFF
15	TRBJ2-7	TRBV27	TRBD2	TGTGCCAGCAGACCGGGACTAGCCCTTTTATACGAGCAGTACTTC	CASRPGLALLYEQYF
15	TRBJ2-3	TRBV5-1	TRBD2	TGCGCCAGCAGCCAGACTAGCGGGAGCTCGGATACGCAGTATTTT	CASSQTSGSSDTQYF
16	TRBJ2-7	TRBV5-4	TRBD2	TGTGCCAGCAGCCCCCAGGGACTAGCGTTGACCTACGAGCAGTACTTC	CASSPQGLALTYEQYF
13	TRBJ2-5	TRBV4-1	.	TGCGCCAGCAGCCAAGACCGGGGAGAGACCCAGTACTTC	CASSQDRGETQYF
13	TRBJ1-2	TRBV10-2	.	TGCGCCAGCAGTGAAATCTCTGACTATGGCTACACCTTC	CASSEISDYGYTF
15	TRBJ2-3	TRBV4-2	.	TGTGCCAGCAGCCGTCCTAGCGACCTCACAGATACGCAGTATTTT	CASSRPSDLTDTQYF
15	TRBJ2-7	TRBV5-1	.	TGCGCCAGCAGCTTGGTCCCGGAGTCCACCTACGAGCAGTACTTC	CASSLVPESTYEQYF
15	TRBJ1-5	TRBV10-1	.	TGCGCCAGCAGTGAGAAGAGGGCAAGTAATCAGCCCCAGCATTTT	CASSEKRASNQPQHF
15	TRBJ2-7	TRBV6-1	TRBD2	TGTGCCAGCAGCCCCAGCGGGAGAGGGCTCTACGAGCAGTACTTC	CASSPSGRGLYEQYF
13	TRBJ2-7	TRBV15	.	TGTGCCACCAGCCCTTGGGCCACCTACGAGCAGTACTTC	CATSPWATYEQYF
16	TRBJ2-1	TRBV5-4	TRBD2	TGTGCCAGCAGCGAGGGACTAGCGGGACTCTACAATGAGCAGTTCTTC	CASSEGLAGLYNEQFF
17	TRBJ1-5	TRBV7-2	TRBD1	TGTGCCAGCAGCGCCGTCGGACAGGGGGTGTTTGGTCAGCCCCAGCATTTT	CASSAVGQGVFGQPQHF
14	TRBJ1-4	TRBV6-1	TRBD1	TGTGCCAGCAGTGCCCAGACAGGGGGAGGAAAACTGTTTTTT	CASSAQTGGGKLFF
13	TRBJ2-7	TRBV27	.	TGTGCCAGCAGTCTTCCTGGACAGAACGAGCAGTACTTC	CASSLPGQNEQYF
14	TRBJ2-7	TRBV4-1	TRBD1	TGCGCCAGCAGCCAAAGGACAGGGGGAGACGAGCAGTACTTC	CASSQRTGGDEQYF
17	TRBJ1-2	TRBV2	TRBD1	TGTGCCAGCAGCCACTTAACCGGGACAGAAGAACTATATGGCTACACCTTC	CASSHLTGTEELYGYTF
13	TRBJ1-2	TRBV5-5	.	TGTGCCAGCAGCTTGGAGTCGGACTATGGCTACACCTTC	CASSLESDYGYTF
12	TRBJ1-2	TRBV29-1	TRBD1	TGCAGCGTGAGACAGGGGAACTATGGCTACACCTTC	CSVRQGNYGYTF
14	TRBJ2-3	TRBV10-1	.	TGCGCCAGCAGCCGACTAGATACTGAAGATACGCAGTATTTT	CASSRLDTEDTQYF
15	TRBJ2-3	TRBV5-1	.	TGCGCCAGCAGCTTGGCCCCGGGTAGTACAGATACGCAGTATTTT	CASSLAPGSTDTQYF
14	TRBJ2-1	TRBV7-9	TRBD1	TGTGCCAGCAGCCCCGGACAGGGGAGGTATGAGCAGTTCTTC	CASSPGQGRYEQFF
17	TRBJ1-1	TRBV7-9	TRBD1	TGTGCCAGCAGCTTAGTGTACTACAGGGGTTGGGGCACTGAAGCTTTCTTT	CASSLVYYRGWGTEAFF
13	TRBJ1-1	TRBV2	.	TGTGCCAGCAGCCCCGAGGTAAACACTGAAGCTTTCTTT	CASSPEVNTEAFF
14	TRBJ2-2	TRBV29-1	TRBD2	TGCAGCGTTGGACTAGCGGTAAACACCGGGGAGCTGTTTTTT	CSVGLAVNTGELFF
10	TRBJ2-1	TRBV20-1	.	TGCAGTGCTAGCGCTAGTGAGCAGTTCTTC	CSASASEQFF
15	TRBJ1-3	TRBV7-6	.	TGTGCCAGCAGCCTCGTTGGGGGGGAAGGAAACACCATATATTTT	CASSLVGGEGNTIYF
14	TRBJ2-7	TRBV5-1	TRBD2	TGCGCCAGCAGCTTGGCGGGAGGCTCCTACGAGCAGTACTTC	CASSLAGGSYEQYF
14	TRBJ2-3	TRBV19	.	TGTGCCAGTAGTTTCCCGGGAAGCACAGATACGCAGTATTTT	CASSFPGSTDTQYF
14	TRBJ1-4	TRBV6-1	.	TGTGCCAGCAGTCAGGAGGACGGACCTGAAAAACTGTTTTTT	CASSQEDGPEKLFF
18	TRBJ2-1	TRBV5-1	TRBD2	TGCGCCAGCAGCTTGCCGGCTAGCGGAGTGAGCTCCTACAATGAGCAGTTCTTC	CASSLPASGVSSYNEQFF
17	TRBJ1-5	TRBV5-1	.	TGCGCCAGCAGCGCTGGCACAGGATCCCATAGCAATCAGCCCCAGCATTTT	CASSAGTGSHSNQPQHF
18	TRBJ2-6	TRBV28	.	TGTGCCAGCAGTTTGGGGGGGGCACTTTGGTCGGGGGCCAACGTCCTGACTTTC	CASSLGGALWSGANVLTF
14	TRBJ1-2	TRBV7-9	.	TGTGCCAGCAGCCATCCGGGACAAGTAAATGGCTACACCTTC	CASSHPGQVNGYTF